The next 30 T cell receptor beta chains were all read from a single sample in a study of T cell repertoires in cytomegalovirus infection. Their cognate antigens are unknown. TCRdb used MiXCR to reprocess the reads, holding one entry per CDR3 protein. The sample lists roughly 570,000 distinct CDR3 sequences, over 35% occurring once. Sequences were derived from cultured PBMCs, sampled from culture after CMV antigen stimulation. Source of these receptors: a human donor in good health (CMV status not recorded). Some clones in this sample may be carry-over from other donors' samples.

The chain employs TRBV7-2 and TRBJ2-4, with D possibly being TRBD2 (5 bases). V lost 6 bases and J lost 9, with 15 bases in between. This CDR3 spans 13 amino acids. Germline V CDR1 and CDR2: SGHTA, FQGNSA. The CDR3 is CASSPIGRGIQYF. DNA of the CDR3: TGTGCCAGCAGTCCTATAGGCCGGGGCATTCAGTACTTC.

The chain combines TRBV7-6 with TRBJ2-1; possibly TRBD2 for D (5 bases). This CDR3 has 15 residues. Germline lookup yields CDR1 SGHVS and CDR2 FNYEAQ. V was clipped by 5 bases and J by 5 bases, with 16 bases between them. CDR3 in amino acids: CASSIRLRAHNEQFF. For the CDR3, the DNA is TGTGCCAGCAGCATTCGTTTGAGGGCCCACAATGAGCAGTTCTTC.

This clonotype has only a few counts. DNA for the CDR3: TGTGCCAGCCCGTTTAACGGCACCTCCGAAACCACAGATACGCAGTATTTT. Translated: CASPFNGTSETTDTQYF. The chain uses TRBV28 and TRBJ2-3; D remains unclear. CDR1 and CDR2 from the germline V gene are MDHEN and SYDVKM. Trimming took 8 bases from V and 2 from J, leaving 23 bases between them. This CDR3 spans 17 amino acids.

The CDR3 sequence is CASSLLVSGGYGYTF. The CDR3 DNA reads TGTGCCAGCAGCTTGTTGGTCAGCGGCGGCTATGGCTACACCTTC. The V call is TRBV5-6, the J call TRBJ1-2; D call uncertain. This CDR3 contains 15 residues. Per germline, CDR1 SGHDT and CDR2 YYEEEE. V was shortened by 1 base and J by 4 bases, with 14 bases between the two germline ends. The full variable domain, in which reference TRBV5-6 and TRBJ1-2 provide the parts outside the CDR3, is DAGVTQSPTHLIKTRGQQVTLRCSPKSGHDTVSWYQQALGQGPQFIFQYYEEEERQRGNFPDRFSGHQFPNYSSELNVNALLLGDSALYLCASSLLVSGGYGYTFGSGTRLTVV.

The chain carries TRBV12-3 or TRBV12-4 and TRBJ2-3; TRBD1 matches 7 bases. Losses at the gene ends were 5 bases for V and 2 bases for J; bases not matched to a gene: 7. This CDR3 contains 15 residues. CDR3 in amino acids: CASSGRGGLTDTQYF. CDR3 DNA sequence: TGTGCCAGCAGTGGACGAGGGGGCCTCACAGATACGCAGTATTTT.

This clonotype has more than one count but fewer than ten. The chain is built from TRBV12-3 or TRBV12-4 and TRBJ1-2, with TRBD1 identical over 12 bases. CDR3 length equals 15 residues. V lost 4 bases to trimming and J lost 8 bases; unmatched junction nucleotides: 8. CDR3 coding DNA: TGTGCCAGCAGTTCCACCCGGGACAGGGGGCGAGGCTACACCTTC. Encoded protein: CASSSTRDRGRGYTF.

This clonotype was counted only a few times. The chain uses TRBV28 and TRBJ2-3; D gene ambiguous. The germline V and J ends were trimmed by 4 bases and 4 bases, with 9 bases remaining between them. This CDR3 is 13 amino acids long. Germline V gene sequence: CDR1 MDHEN, CDR2 SYDVKM. The CDR3 region is CASSSRAPDTQYF. CDR3 nucleotide sequence: TGTGCCAGCAGTTCCCGGGCGCCAGATACGCAGTATTTT.

CDR3 DNA sequence: TGTGCCAGTAGTATAGACGGGTCGGGTGGGGGTTCTGGGGCCAACGTCCTGACTTTC. This codes for CASSIDGSGGGSGANVLTF. J is TRBJ2-6 and V is TRBV19; D is perhaps TRBD1 or TRBD2 (5 bases each). CDR1 and CDR2 (germline): LNHDA, SQIVND (reference sequence). The V end was cut by 0 bases, the J end by 1 base, with 16 bases between. The CDR3 extends over 19 amino acids. Combining the CDR3 with reference TRBV19 and TRBJ2-6 gives the whole variable domain DGGITQSPKYLFRKEGQNVTLSCEQNLNHDAMYWYRQDPGQGLRLIYYSQIVNDFQKGDIAEGYSVSREKKESFPLTVTSAQKNPTAFYLCASSIDGSGGGSGANVLTFGAGSRLTVL.

This clonotype has just a few counts. At one end the junction does not follow the germline gene, possibly because of a read error. V and J are TRBV4-2 and TRBJ2-7; D may be TRBD1 or TRBD2 (6 bases each). Germline values: CDR1 LGHNA, CDR2 YNFKEQ. The CDR3 extends over 14 amino acids. CDR3 amino acids: CASSHPGGGRQINF. The CDR3, as DNA: TGTGCCAGCAGCCACCCCGGGGGCGGGCGACAGATCAACTTC.

This clonotype was detected a few times. The V gene is TRBV7-8, the J gene TRBJ1-5; no firm D call. This CDR3 has 16 residues. The V end lost 0 bases, the J end lost 7 bases, and 16 bases lay between the germline ends. Germline V gives CDR1 SGHVS, CDR2 FQNEAQ. The chain's CDR3 is CASSLAVGVAEQPQHF. DNA for the CDR3: TGTGCCAGCAGCTTAGCGGTGGGAGTGGCCGAGCAGCCCCAGCATTTT.

The V and J genes are TRBV29-1 and TRBJ2-1, with TRBD2 matching 9 bases. The CDR3 sequence is 15 residues long. Germline V gives CDR1 SQVTM, CDR2 ANQGSEA. Germline trimming cut 7 bases from V and 7 bases from J; bases unmatched to any gene: 14. The CDR3 nucleotides read TGCAGCGCCGGCGGTCTAGCGGGGTACCGAAATGAGCAGTTCTTC. Protein: CSAGGLAGYRNEQFF.

The sample holds many counts of this clonotype. The rearrangement joins TRBV7-2 to TRBJ1-1, with D maybe TRBD1 (6 bases). The CDR3 spans 15 residues. Germline V lookup: CDR1 SGHTA, CDR2 FQGNSA. V lost 1 base to trimming and J lost 1 base, with 10 bases between them. The CDR3 sequence: CASSLVGTRNTEAFF. The DNA for the CDR3 is TGTGCCAGCAGCTTAGTGGGGACAAGGAACACTGAAGCTTTCTTT.

This clonotype was seen a handful of times. The chain carries TRBV5-6 and TRBJ1-5; tentative D call: TRBD1 (6 bases). Between the trimmed V and J ends, which lost 4 bases and 3 bases, there was a span of 14 bases. The CDR3 is 15 amino acids. Germline CDR1 is SGHDT and CDR2 is YYEEEE. CDR3: CASSVGYRVNQPQHF. As DNA, the CDR3 is TGTGCCAGCAGCGTTGGGTACAGGGTCAATCAGCCCCAGCATTTT.

This clonotype has just one count. CDR3 DNA sequence: TGCAGTGCTACCGGCGGAGGCCTTTACAATGAGCAGTTCTTC. It translates to CSATGGGLYNEQFF. V usage is TRBV20-1 and J usage is TRBJ2-1; tentatively, D is TRBD2 (5 bases). The V and J ends lost 4 bases and 4 bases respectively, with 14 bases between them. Germline V gene lookup returns CDR1 DFQATT and CDR2 SNEGSKA (reference sequence). The CDR3 totals 14 residues.

This clonotype showed up just a few times. The V and J genes are TRBV7-6 and TRBJ2-7; weak D call: TRBD2 (5 bases). Germline lookup yields CDR1 SGHVS and CDR2 FNYEAQ. CDR3 size: 15 residues. Trimming shortened V by 5 bases and J by 0 bases, and 14 bases separated the two germline ends. The CDR3 DNA reads as TGTGCCAGCAGCCCGCGAGGGCGCCACTCCTACGAGCAGTACTTC. As protein: CASSPRGRHSYEQYF.

The V call is TRBV7-9, the J call TRBJ2-2; D is ambiguous. Germline CDR1 SEHNR, CDR2 FQNEAQ (reference sequence). CDR3 size: 18 residues. Trimming shortened V by 4 bases and J by 2 bases, and 20 bases separated the two germline ends. The CDR3 DNA reads as TGTGCCAGCAGCTCCACAGTCGGGCGCGGAGAAAACACCGGGGAGCTGTTTTTT. Residues: CASSSTVGRGENTGELFF. Combining the CDR3 with reference TRBV7-9 and TRBJ2-2 gives the whole variable domain DTGVSQNPRHKITKRGQNVTFRCDPISEHNRLYWYRQTLGQGPEFLTYFQNEAQLEKSRLLSDRFSAERPKGSFSTLEIQRTEQGDSAMYLCASSSTVGRGENTGELFFGEGSRLTVL.

J is TRBJ2-3 and V is TRBV6-6; the D call may be TRBD1 or TRBD2 (6 bases each). The CDR3 totals 17 residues. Germline V gene data show CDR1 as MNHNY and CDR2 as SVGAGI (reference sequence). V lost 9 bases and J 1 base, leaving 23 bases between the germline ends. The CDR3 region has the DNA TGTGCCAGTACAACATCTCGTAAGGGGGGCCGCACAGATACGCAGTATTTT. Amino acids: CASTTSRKGGRTDTQYF.

The gene calls are TRBV7-2 and TRBJ2-5; D is undetermined. The CDR3 sequence is 13 residues long. Deletions cut 5 bases from V and 3 bases from J, with 10 bases between. CDR1 SGHTA and CDR2 FQGNSA come from the germline V gene. The DNA for the CDR3 is TGTGCCAGCAGCCCGGACCCCAAAGAGACCCAGTACTTC. The encoded protein is CASSPDPKETQYF.

This sequence joins TRBV7-2 and TRBJ1-4, with a possible D match to TRBD1 (6 bases). Germline V gene data show CDR1 as SGHTA and CDR2 as FQGNSA. V lost 5 bases and J lost 7, with 17 bases in between. The CDR3 loop spans 15 amino acids. CDR3 amino acids: CASSGGPRETEKLFF. As DNA, the CDR3 is TGTGCCAGCAGCGGGGGGCCCAGGGAAACTGAAAAACTGTTTTTT.

This clonotype was detected a few times. The CDR3 sequence: CASSPLAGRPYNEQFF. Written as DNA, the CDR3 is TGCGCCAGCAGCCCTTTAGCGGGGAGACCCTACAATGAGCAGTTCTTC. J is TRBJ2-1 and V is TRBV4-1, with 8 bases fitting TRBD2. The CDR3 is made up of 16 amino acids. Germline V lookup: CDR1 MGHRA, CDR2 YSYEKL. After removal of 4 bases from V and 2 bases from J, the junction contained 7 bases not matched to a gene.

The genes are TRBV29-1 and TRBJ1-1; 7 nucleotides line up with TRBD1. CDR3 length: 11 amino acids. Trimming removed 6 bases from V and 8 bases from J; junction bases left unmatched: 6. Germline V gives CDR1 SQVTM, CDR2 ANQGSEA. The CDR3 nucleotides read TGCAGCGTCAGGGGGGCTTGGGAAGCTTTCTTT. Amino acid sequence: CSVRGAWEAFF.

The chain recombines TRBV20-1 with TRBJ1-4, with D possibly matching TRBD1 (6 bases). The CDR3 covers 11 residues. The V gene's germline CDR1 is DFQATT and CDR2 SNEGSKA (reference sequence). The CDR3 nucleotides are TGCAGCGGACAGATTAATGAAAAACTGTTTTTT. Its translation: CSGQINEKLFF.

This clonotype appeared a few times. V gene TRBV27 combines with J gene TRBJ2-1; TRBD2 agrees at 9 bases. The CDR3 sequence is 15 residues long. CDR1 MNHEY and CDR2 SMNVEV come from the germline V gene (reference sequence). V lost 2 bases to trimming and J lost 5 bases; unmatched junction nucleotides: 4. CDR3 nucleotides: TGTGCCAGCAGTTTACCGGGCGGGAGGGACAATGAGCAGTTCTTC. Encoded protein: CASSLPGGRDNEQFF.

V is TRBV27 and J is TRBJ2-2; D may be TRBD1 or TRBD2 (6 bases each). The CDR3 sequence is 14 residues long. CDR1 and CDR2 from the germline V gene are MNHEY and SMNVEV (reference sequence). The V and J ends lost 6 bases and 4 bases respectively, with 12 bases between them. CDR3 sequence: CASRGGRITGELFF. The DNA of the CDR3 is TGTGCCAGCAGAGGGGGGCGTATCACCGGGGAGCTGTTTTTT.

The rearrangement uses TRBV7-2 and TRBJ2-7; D perhaps matches TRBD2 (5 bases). The CDR3 loop spans 13 amino acids. The germline CDR1 and CDR2 sequences are SGHTA and FQGNSA. With 6 bases removed from V and 7 bases from J, the gap between germline ends came to 16 bases. CDR3 bases: TGTGCCAGCAGTTGGGATTCCCCGGGGGAGCAGTACTTC. Protein sequence: CASSWDSPGEQYF.

The count of this clonotype is one. The rearrangement joins TRBV5-6 to TRBJ2-5; perhaps TRBD2 as D (5 bases). CDR1 is SGHDT and CDR2 is YYEEEE in the germline V gene. The CDR3 extends over 17 amino acids. Between the trimmed V and J ends, which lost 4 bases and 5 bases, there was a span of 24 bases. The CDR3 nucleotides read TGTGCCAGCAGCCGACTCTCTCCGGGAATCAGAGGGGAGACCCAGTACTTC. It translates to CASSRLSPGIRGETQYF.

This clonotype was counted only a few times. The chain joins TRBV7-2 to TRBJ1-1; possibly TRBD1 for D (5 bases). V was clipped by 1 base and J by 10 bases, with 13 bases between them. The CDR3 contains 13 residues. The V gene's germline CDR1 is SGHTA and CDR2 FQGNSA. CDR3 protein: CASSLGGGRGAFF. CDR3 sequence (DNA): TGTGCCAGCAGCTTAGGGGGGGGGAGAGGAGCTTTCTTT.

V is TRBV20-1 and J is TRBJ2-7; the match to TRBD2 covers 8 bases. Germline CDR1 DFQATT, CDR2 SNEGSKA (reference sequence). There are 15 residues in the CDR3. Germline trimming cut 0 bases from V and 2 bases from J; bases unmatched to any gene: 6. As DNA, the CDR3 is TGCAGTGCTAGAGATAGAACTAGCGGACCCTACGAGCAGTACTTC. Protein: CSARDRTSGPYEQYF.

This clonotype was counted only a few times. V and J are TRBV2 and TRBJ1-2; D is unresolved. CDR1 and CDR2 (germline): SNHLY, FYNNEI. V was cut by 5 bases and J by 6 bases, with 16 bases left in between. This CDR3 region has 14 residues. The DNA for the CDR3 is TGTGCCAGCAGTAGAGTTGCAACCTTTAATGGCTACACCTTC. It specifies CASSRVATFNGYTF.

This clonotype was picked up a small number of times. This chain connects TRBV7-9 to TRBJ2-5; 10 nucleotides match TRBD2. Germline V gene data show CDR1 as SEHNR and CDR2 as FQNEAQ (reference sequence). V shed 5 bases, J shed 4 bases, and the junction held 16 bases outside the gene matches. The CDR3 has 18 amino acids. The CDR3 bases are TGTGCCAGCAGCCAAGGGGCTGCTAGCGGGAGCGTTGCAGAGACCCAGTACTTC. Its protein is CASSQGAASGSVAETQYF.